These 7 T cell receptor beta chains originate from one sample sequenced in a study of response to subunit inactivated influenza vaccine. TCRdb reprocessed the RT-PCR reads with MiXCR, giving one entry per CDR3 protein. Of approximately 500,000 distinct CDR3 sequences in the sample, under 30% were seen once. The same data also went into a second study, on T cells expressing NK-cell markers. That work contributes: In generating TCR beta cDNA, 5'RACE template switching with UMIs was used.

The input for sequencing was CD4+ T cells sorted from PBMCs, taken about 11 days after vaccination. The receptors derive from a man aged 50 to 60 who received an inactivated influenza vaccine.

The chain combines TRBV12-3 or TRBV12-4 with TRBJ1-1; D is undetermined. CDR3 length: 13 amino acids. V dropped 7 bases and J dropped 1 base, with 10 bases sitting between them. The CDR3 nucleotides are TGTGCCAGCACAAGTCAATCGAACACTGAAGCTTTCTTT. It is translated as CASTSQSNTEAFF.

CDR3 protein: CASTLRGRGLYNEQFF. CDR3 sequence (DNA): TGTGCCAGCACCTTAAGGGGCAGGGGGCTATACAATGAGCAGTTCTTC. The rearrangement uses TRBV27 and TRBJ2-1; 8 bases match TRBD1. This CDR3 region has 16 residues. Trimming at V came to 7 bases and at J to 4 bases, leaving 12 bases not matched to a gene. CDR1 and CDR2 (germline): MNHEY, SMNVEV (reference sequence).

This clonotype was seen more than once but under ten times. V usage is TRBV7-9 and J usage is TRBJ2-7, with D unresolved. V was trimmed by 5 bases and J by 4 bases, leaving 12 bases between them. The CDR3 contains 13 residues. Germline CDR1 and CDR2: SEHNR and FQNEAQ (reference sequence). The CDR3 protein is CASSGWNLYEQYF. CDR3 DNA sequence: TGTGCCAGCAGCGGCTGGAACTTATACGAGCAGTACTTC.

There are a few counts of this clonotype. The V and J genes are TRBV4-1 and TRBJ1-4; 8 positions match TRBD1. The germline V gene has CDR1 MGHRA and CDR2 YSYEKL. V shed 3 bases, J shed 3 bases, and the junction held 6 bases outside the gene matches. The CDR3 runs 16 residues. This CDR3 is CASSHRDRPSNEKLFF. The CDR3 DNA is TGCGCCAGCAGCCACAGGGACAGGCCGTCTAATGAAAAACTGTTTTTT.

This clonotype came up a few times. The rearrangement links TRBV7-9 to TRBJ2-3, with no clear D. In germline, CDR1 is SEHNR, CDR2 FQNEAQ (reference sequence). V was cut by 5 bases and J by 9 bases, with 15 bases left in between. The CDR3 sequence is 13 residues long. The CDR3 here is CASSQELRRTQYF. In nucleotides, the CDR3 is TGTGCCAGCAGCCAAGAATTAAGGAGAACGCAGTATTTT.

This clonotype came up a few times. The rearrangement uses TRBV7-9 and TRBJ2-1; 9 nucleotides line up with TRBD1. Trimming took 3 bases from V and 6 from J; bases not matched to a gene: 9. This CDR3 is 16 amino acids long. The germline V gene has CDR1 SEHNR and CDR2 FQNEAQ (reference sequence). In DNA, the CDR3 is TGTGCCAGCAGCTTGACCGGGACAGGGATTTTCAATGAGCAGTTCTTC. This sequence encodes CASSLTGTGIFNEQFF.

This clonotype was counted ten times or more. This chain links TRBV4-1 with TRBJ2-1; a weak D match, TRBD2 (7 bases). The V end lost 2 bases, the J end lost 16 bases, and 21 bases lay between the germline ends. Germline CDR1 reads MGHRA; CDR2 reads YSYEKL. This CDR3 has 14 amino acids. CDR3 loop: CASSQWGGGPRFFF. In nucleotides, the CDR3 is TGCGCCAGCAGCCAATGGGGGGGGGGCCCAAGGTTTTTCTTC.